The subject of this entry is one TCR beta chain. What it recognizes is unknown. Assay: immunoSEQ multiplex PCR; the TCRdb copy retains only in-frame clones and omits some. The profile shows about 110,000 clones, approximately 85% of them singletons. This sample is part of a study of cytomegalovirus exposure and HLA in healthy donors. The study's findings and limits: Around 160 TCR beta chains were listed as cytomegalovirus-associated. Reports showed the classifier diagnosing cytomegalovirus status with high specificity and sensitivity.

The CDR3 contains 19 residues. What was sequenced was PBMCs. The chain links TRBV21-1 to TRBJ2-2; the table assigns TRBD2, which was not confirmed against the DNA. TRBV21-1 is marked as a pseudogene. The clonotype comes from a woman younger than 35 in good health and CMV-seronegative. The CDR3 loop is CASSSGTSGARGDTGELFF. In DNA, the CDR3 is TGTGCCAGCAGCAGCGGGACTAGCGGGGCTAGAGGGGACACCGGGGAGCTGTTTTTT.